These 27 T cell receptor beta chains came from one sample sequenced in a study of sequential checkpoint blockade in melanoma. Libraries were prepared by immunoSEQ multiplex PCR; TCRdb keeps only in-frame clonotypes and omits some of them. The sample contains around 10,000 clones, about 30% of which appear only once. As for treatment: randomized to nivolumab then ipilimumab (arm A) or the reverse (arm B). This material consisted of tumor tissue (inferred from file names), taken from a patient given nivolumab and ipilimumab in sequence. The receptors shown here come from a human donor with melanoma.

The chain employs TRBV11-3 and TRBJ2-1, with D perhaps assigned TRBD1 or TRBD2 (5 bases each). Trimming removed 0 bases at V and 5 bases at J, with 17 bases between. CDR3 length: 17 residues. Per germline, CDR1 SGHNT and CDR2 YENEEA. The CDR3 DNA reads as TGTGCCAGCAGCTTAGATCAGGGTGGGACGGCGAACAATGAGCAGTTCTTC. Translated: CASSLDQGGTANNEQFF.

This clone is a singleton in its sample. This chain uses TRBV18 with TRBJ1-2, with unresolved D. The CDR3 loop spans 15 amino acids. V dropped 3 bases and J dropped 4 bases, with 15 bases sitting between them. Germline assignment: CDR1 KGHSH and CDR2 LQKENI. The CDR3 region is CASSPPAGHIYGYTF. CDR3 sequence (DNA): TGTGCCAGCTCACCTCCCGCAGGCCACATCTATGGCTACACCTTC.

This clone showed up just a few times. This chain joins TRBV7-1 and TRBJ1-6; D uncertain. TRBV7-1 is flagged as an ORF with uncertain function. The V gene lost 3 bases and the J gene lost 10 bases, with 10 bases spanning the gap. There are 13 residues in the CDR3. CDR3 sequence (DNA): TGTGCCAGCAGCTCGAGCTCGGGCTCACCCCTCCACTTT. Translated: CASSSSSGSPLHF.

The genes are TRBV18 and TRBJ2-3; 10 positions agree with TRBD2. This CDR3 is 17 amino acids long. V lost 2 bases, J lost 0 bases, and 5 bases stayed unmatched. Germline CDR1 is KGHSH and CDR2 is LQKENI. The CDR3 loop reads CASSPVAGGPSTDTQYF. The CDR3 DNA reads TGTGCCAGCTCACCAGTAGCGGGGGGACCTAGCACAGATACGCAGTATTTT.

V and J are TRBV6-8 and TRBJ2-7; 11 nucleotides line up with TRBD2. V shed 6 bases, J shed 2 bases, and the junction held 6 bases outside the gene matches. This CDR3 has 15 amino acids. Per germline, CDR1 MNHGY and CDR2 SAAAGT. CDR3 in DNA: TGTGCCAGCAGCCGACTAGCGGGGACCACCTACGAGCAGTACTTC. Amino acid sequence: CASSRLAGTTYEQYF.

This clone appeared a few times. The CDR3: CASSLSPGQNQPQHF. The CDR3 DNA sequence: TGTGCCAGCAGCTTATCCCCCGGGCAGAATCAGCCCCAGCATTTT. The chain carries TRBV11-3 and TRBJ1-5; no clear D. CDR1 is SGHNT and CDR2 is YENEEA in the germline V gene. V was trimmed by 2 bases and J by 4 bases, leaving 12 bases between them. This CDR3 is built from 15 residues.

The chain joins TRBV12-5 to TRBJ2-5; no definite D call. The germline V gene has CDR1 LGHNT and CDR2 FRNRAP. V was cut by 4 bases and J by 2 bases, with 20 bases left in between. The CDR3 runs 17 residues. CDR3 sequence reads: CASGSRPLLSFQETQYF. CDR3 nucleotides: TGTGCTAGTGGTTCCCGCCCCCTCCTTTCCTTTCAAGAGACCCAGTACTTC.

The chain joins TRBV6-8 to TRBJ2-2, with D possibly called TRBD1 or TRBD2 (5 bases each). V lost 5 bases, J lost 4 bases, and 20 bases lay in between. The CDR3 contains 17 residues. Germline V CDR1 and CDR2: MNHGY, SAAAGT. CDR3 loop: CASSPYGTGMGTGELFF. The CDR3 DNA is TGTGCCAGCAGTCCCTACGGGACCGGCATGGGCACCGGGGAGCTGTTTTTT.

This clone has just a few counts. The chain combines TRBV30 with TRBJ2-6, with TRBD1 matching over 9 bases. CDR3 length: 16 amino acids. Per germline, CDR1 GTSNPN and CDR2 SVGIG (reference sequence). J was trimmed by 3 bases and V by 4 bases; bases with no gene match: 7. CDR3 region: CAWTTGGAGGANVLTF. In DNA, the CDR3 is TGTGCCTGGACAACAGGGGGCGCGGGTGGGGCCAACGTCCTGACTTTC.

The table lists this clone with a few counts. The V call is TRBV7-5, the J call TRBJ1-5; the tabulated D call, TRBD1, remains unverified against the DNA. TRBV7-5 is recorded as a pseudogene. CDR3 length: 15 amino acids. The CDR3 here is CASSLGRYSNQPQHF. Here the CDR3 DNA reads TGTGCCAGCAGCTTAGGCAGGTATAGCAATCAGCCCCAGCATTTT.

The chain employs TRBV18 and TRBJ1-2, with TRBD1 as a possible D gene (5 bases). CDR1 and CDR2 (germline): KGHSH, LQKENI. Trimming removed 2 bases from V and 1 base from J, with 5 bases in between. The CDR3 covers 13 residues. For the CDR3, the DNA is TGTGCCAGCTCACCAGACAGTAACTATGGCTACACCTTC. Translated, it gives CASSPDSNYGYTF.

The CDR3 region is CASSRTSGGARYNEQFF. In DNA, the CDR3 is TGCGCCAGCAGCCGGACTAGCGGGGGGGCACGATACAATGAGCAGTTCTTC. The chain uses TRBV5-1 and TRBJ2-1, with TRBD2 matching 15 bases. The V gene's germline CDR1 is SGHRS and CDR2 YFSETQ. Trimming cost V 4 bases and J 4 bases; bases outside gene matches: 6. The CDR3 loop spans 17 amino acids.

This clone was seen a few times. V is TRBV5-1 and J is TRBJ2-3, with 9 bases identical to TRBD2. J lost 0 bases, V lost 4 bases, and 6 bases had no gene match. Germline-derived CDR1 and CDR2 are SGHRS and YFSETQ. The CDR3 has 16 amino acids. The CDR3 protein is CASSQRSGGSTDTQYF. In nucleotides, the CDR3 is TGCGCCAGCAGCCAACGTAGCGGGGGAAGCACAGATACGCAGTATTTT.

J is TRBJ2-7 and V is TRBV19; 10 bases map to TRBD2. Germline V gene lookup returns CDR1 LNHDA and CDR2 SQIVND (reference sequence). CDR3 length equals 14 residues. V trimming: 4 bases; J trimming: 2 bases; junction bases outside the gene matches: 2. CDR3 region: CASSTSGGPYEQYF. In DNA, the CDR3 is TGTGCCAGTAGTACTAGCGGGGGCCCCTACGAGCAGTACTTC.

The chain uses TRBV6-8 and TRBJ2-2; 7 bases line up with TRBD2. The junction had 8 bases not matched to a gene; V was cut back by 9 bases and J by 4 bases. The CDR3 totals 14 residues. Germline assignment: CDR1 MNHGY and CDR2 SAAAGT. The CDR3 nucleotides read TGTGCCAGTTGGAGGTCGGGGGGCACCGGGGAGCTGTTTTTT. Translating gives CASWRSGGTGELFF.

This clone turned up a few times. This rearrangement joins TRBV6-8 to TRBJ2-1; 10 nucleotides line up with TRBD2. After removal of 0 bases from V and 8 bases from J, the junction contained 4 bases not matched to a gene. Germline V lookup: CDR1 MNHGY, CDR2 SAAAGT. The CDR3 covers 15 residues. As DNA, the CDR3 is TGTGCCAGCAGTTACTCCCCTAGCGGGGGCGATGAGCAGTTCTTC. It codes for CASSYSPSGGDEQFF.

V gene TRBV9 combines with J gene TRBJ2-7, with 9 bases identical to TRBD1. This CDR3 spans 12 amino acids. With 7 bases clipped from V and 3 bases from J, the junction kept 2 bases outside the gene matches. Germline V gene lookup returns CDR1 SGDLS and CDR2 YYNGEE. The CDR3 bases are TGTGCCAGCGGGACAGGGTACTACGAGCAGTACTTC. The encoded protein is CASGTGYYEQYF.

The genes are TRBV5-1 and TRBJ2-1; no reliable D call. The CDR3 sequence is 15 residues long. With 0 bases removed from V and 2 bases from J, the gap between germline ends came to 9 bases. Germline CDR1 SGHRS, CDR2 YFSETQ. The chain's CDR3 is CASSLVANTYNEQFF. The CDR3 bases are TGCGCCAGCAGCTTGGTGGCCAACACCTACAATGAGCAGTTCTTC.

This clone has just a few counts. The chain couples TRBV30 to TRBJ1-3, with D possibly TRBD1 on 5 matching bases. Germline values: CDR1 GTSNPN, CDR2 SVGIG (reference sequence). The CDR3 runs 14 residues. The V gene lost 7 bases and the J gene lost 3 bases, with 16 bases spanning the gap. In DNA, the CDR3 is TGTGCCTTTAACCCCGGGGGTAGTGGAAACACCATATATTTT. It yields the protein CAFNPGGSGNTIYF.

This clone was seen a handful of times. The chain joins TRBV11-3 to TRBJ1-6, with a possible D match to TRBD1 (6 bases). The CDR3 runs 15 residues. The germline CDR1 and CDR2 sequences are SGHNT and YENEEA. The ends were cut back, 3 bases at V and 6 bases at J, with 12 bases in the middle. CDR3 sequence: CASSFGQTINSPLHF. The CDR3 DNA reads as TGTGCCAGCAGCTTCGGACAGACAATTAATTCACCCCTCCACTTT. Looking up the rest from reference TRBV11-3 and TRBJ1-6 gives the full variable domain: EAGVVQSPRYKIIEKKQPVAFWCNPISGHNTLYWYLQNLGQGPELLIRYENEEAVDDSQLPKDRFSAERLKGVDSTLKIQPAELGDSAVYLCASSFGQTINSPLHFGNGTRLTVT.

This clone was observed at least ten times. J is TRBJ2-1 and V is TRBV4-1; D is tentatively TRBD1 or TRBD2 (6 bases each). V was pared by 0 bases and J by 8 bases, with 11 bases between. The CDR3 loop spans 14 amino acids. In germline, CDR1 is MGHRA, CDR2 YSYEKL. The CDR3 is CASSQEGGYDEQFF. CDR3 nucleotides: TGCGCCAGCAGCCAAGAAGGGGGGTACGATGAGCAGTTCTTC.

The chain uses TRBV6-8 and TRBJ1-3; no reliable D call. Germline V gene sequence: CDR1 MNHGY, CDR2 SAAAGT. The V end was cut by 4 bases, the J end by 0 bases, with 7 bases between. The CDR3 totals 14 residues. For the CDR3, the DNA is TGTGCCAGCAGTTCGATTATCTCTGGAAACACCATATATTTT. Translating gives CASSSIISGNTIYF.

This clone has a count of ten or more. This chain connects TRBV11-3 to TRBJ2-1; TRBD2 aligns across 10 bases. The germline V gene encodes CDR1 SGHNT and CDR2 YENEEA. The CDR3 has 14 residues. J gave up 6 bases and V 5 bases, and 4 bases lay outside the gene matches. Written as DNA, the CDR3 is TGTGCCAGCAGCCCCAGCGGGGGGGCCAATGAGCAGTTCTTC. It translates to CASSPSGGANEQFF.

The CDR3 loop reads CASSKDAGSSGANVLTF. The CDR3 DNA is TGCGCCAGCAGCAAGGACGCGGGCAGCTCTGGGGCCAACGTCCTGACTTTC. The chain employs TRBV5-1 and TRBJ2-6, with D perhaps matching TRBD2 (5 bases). The V end lost 4 bases, the J end lost 0 bases, and 14 bases lay between the germline ends. CDR1 and CDR2 from the germline V gene are SGHRS and YFSETQ. The CDR3 is made up of 17 amino acids.

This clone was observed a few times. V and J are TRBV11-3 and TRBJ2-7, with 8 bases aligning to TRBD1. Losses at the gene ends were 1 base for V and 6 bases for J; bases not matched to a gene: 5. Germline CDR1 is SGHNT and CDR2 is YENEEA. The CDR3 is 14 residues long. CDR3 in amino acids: CASSLVARGREQYF. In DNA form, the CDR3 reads TGTGCCAGCAGCTTAGTTGCCAGGGGGCGCGAGCAGTACTTC.

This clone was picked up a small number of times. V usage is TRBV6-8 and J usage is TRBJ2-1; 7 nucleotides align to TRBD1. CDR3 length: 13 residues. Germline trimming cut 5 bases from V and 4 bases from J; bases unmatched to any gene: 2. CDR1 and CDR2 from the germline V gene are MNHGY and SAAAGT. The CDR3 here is CASSADRYNEQFF. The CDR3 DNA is TGTGCCAGCAGTGCGGACAGGTACAATGAGCAGTTCTTC.

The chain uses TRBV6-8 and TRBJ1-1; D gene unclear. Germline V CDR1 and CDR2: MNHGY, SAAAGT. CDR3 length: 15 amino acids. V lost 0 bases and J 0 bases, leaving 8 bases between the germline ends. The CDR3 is CASSYSWQLNTEAFF. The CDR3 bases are TGTGCCAGCAGTTACTCATGGCAGCTGAACACTGAAGCTTTCTTT.